This T cell receptor beta chain was recovered during a study of CD8 T cells in Susac syndrome. Trimming pared 3 bases from V and 1 base from J, leaving 6 bases between. The germline V gene encodes CDR1 LNHDA and CDR2 SQIVND (reference sequence). The CDR3 runs 13 residues. TEMRA cells were enriched by FACS, while CD8+ and CD4+ T cells were obtained through a negative isolation that was performed magnetically. The authors reverse transcribed roughly 0.5 to 1 ug RNA with random hexamers. TCRdb ran MiXCR on the immunoSEQ multiplex PCR reads and lists one entry per CDR3 protein. The profile shows 95,000 or so distinct CDR3 sequences, 85% to 95% of them singletons.

The sample was CD8+ T cells from PBMCs. The gene calls are TRBV19 and TRBJ1-1; no clear D. This receptor was identified in a human donor in good health. For the CDR3, the DNA is TGTGCCAGTAGTATGGTTTCGAACACTGAAGCTTTCTTT. Its protein product is CASSMVSNTEAFF.